These 30 T cell receptor beta chains were all obtained from the same sample, sequenced in a study of radiation and T cells in renal cell carcinoma. Only in-frame clones appear in the TCRdb table, and some are missing; sequencing was by immunoSEQ multiplex PCR. The sample contains 60,000 to 95,000 clones, roughly 83% of which appear only once. Indicated time point: blood 4 weeks post-SBRT, at nephrectomy. The treatment here: 15 Gy SBRT to primary tumor, nephrectomy 4 weeks later. The source material was blood, sampled from a patient whose treatment included radiotherapy and nephrectomy. All receptors derive from a woman aged 55-70 years with renal cell carcinoma.

The V gene is TRBV19, the J gene TRBJ2-1; 9 positions agree with TRBD2. This CDR3 spans 17 amino acids. The germline V gene encodes CDR1 LNHDA and CDR2 SQIVND (reference sequence). V lost 7 bases to trimming and J lost 0 bases; unmatched junction nucleotides: 10. The CDR3 DNA sequence: TGTGCCAGTACCGGAGCGGGGGGTCCTAGCTCCTACAATGAGCAGTTCTTC. Residues: CASTGAGGPSSYNEQFF. Drawing the rest from reference TRBV19 and TRBJ2-1, the complete variable domain is DGGITQSPKYLFRKEGQNVTLSCEQNLNHDAMYWYRQDPGQGLRLIYYSQIVNDFQKGDIAEGYSVSREKKESFPLTVTSAQKNPTAFYLCASTGAGGPSSYNEQFFGPGTRLTVL.

V gene TRBV18 combines with J gene TRBJ1-1; the D gene is possibly TRBD1 (6 bases). V was cut by 6 bases and J by 4 bases, with 18 bases left in between. CDR1 is KGHSH and CDR2 is LQKENI in the germline V gene. The CDR3 has 15 amino acids. This chain's CDR3 is CASSTGRQGRTEAFF. The CDR3 region has the DNA TGTGCCAGCTCCACGGGTAGGCAGGGGCGCACTGAAGCTTTCTTT. Supplemented by reference TRBV18 and TRBJ1-1, the full variable domain reads NAGVMQNPRHLVRRRGQEARLRCSPMKGHSHVYWYRQLPEEGLKFMVYLQKENIIDESGMPKERFSAEFPKEGPSILRIQQVVRGDSAAYFCASSTGRQGRTEAFFGQGTRLTVV.

The chain carries TRBV4-2 and TRBJ2-1, with 10 bases lining up with TRBD2. The germline CDR1 and CDR2 sequences are LGHNA and YNFKEQ. CDR3 length equals 17 residues. With V trimmed by 4 bases and J by 8 bases, 14 bases remained unmatched. CDR3 nucleotide sequence: TGTGCCAGCAGCCCCCTAGCTGGGCTAGCGGGAGCAGATGAGCAGTTCTTC. Its translation is CASSPLAGLAGADEQFF.

Only one count was recorded for this clone. The rearrangement uses TRBV5-1 and TRBJ2-7, with D perhaps assigned TRBD1 or TRBD2 (6 bases each). The ends were cut back, 0 bases at V and 5 bases at J, with 21 bases in the middle. Germline V gene sequence: CDR1 SGHRS, CDR2 YFSETQ. The CDR3 is made up of 17 amino acids. Written as DNA, the CDR3 is TGCGCCAGCAGCTTGGAACTTTTACAGGGAGGAAAGCACGAGCAGTACTTC. Amino acids: CASSLELLQGGKHEQYF.

The genes are TRBV5-1 and TRBJ2-7; D not resolved. The CDR3 runs to 16 residues. Trimming removed 0 bases from V and 0 bases from J, with 13 bases in between. Germline values: CDR1 SGHRS, CDR2 YFSETQ. The CDR3 nucleotides are TGCGCCAGCAGCTTGGCCTCTCCAAGAAGCTCCTACGAGCAGTACTTC. It translates to CASSLASPRSSYEQYF.

The chain combines TRBV28 with TRBJ2-7; no definite D call. The germline V gene has CDR1 MDHEN and CDR2 SYDVKM. This CDR3 contains 12 residues. Trimming removed 3 bases at V and 4 bases at J, with 7 bases between. CDR3 sequence (DNA): TGTGCCAGCAGTTTTGATAGGTACGAGCAGTACTTC. Residues: CASSFDRYEQYF.

The rearrangement joins TRBV19 to TRBJ2-7; the D gene is possibly TRBD1 (5 bases). The CDR3 covers 14 residues. V shed 3 bases and J shed 2 bases, with 11 bases lying between them. Germline V gene data show CDR1 as LNHDA and CDR2 as SQIVND (reference sequence). CDR3 sequence: CASSIQGPTYEQYF. The CDR3 bases are TGTGCCAGTAGTATCCAGGGTCCTACCTACGAGCAGTACTTC.

J is TRBJ1-2 and V is TRBV18, with 9 bases that match TRBD1. The CDR3 totals 14 residues. Germline V gene lookup returns CDR1 KGHSH and CDR2 LQKENI. Trimming cost V 6 bases and J 5 bases; bases outside gene matches: 7. In DNA form, the CDR3 reads TGTGCCAGCTCCCGGACAGGGGAGCTGTATGGCTACACCTTC. This translates into CASSRTGELYGYTF.

The CDR3 DNA sequence: TGTGCCATCAGTGATTTAGGGGAAGGCGAGACCCAGTACTTC. This encodes CAISDLGEGETQYF. V usage is TRBV10-3 and J usage is TRBJ2-5, with D possibly matching TRBD1 (5 bases). From germline, CDR1 is ENHRY and CDR2 SYGVKD. The ends were cut back, 3 bases at V and 5 bases at J, with 13 bases in the middle. The CDR3 runs to 14 residues.

This clone was seen more than once but under ten times. The V call is TRBV9, the J call TRBJ1-1; no reliable D call. V gave up 0 bases and J gave up 7 bases, with 10 bases separating them. The CDR3 contains 13 residues. Germline CDR1 SGDLS, CDR2 YYNGEE. CDR3 protein: CASSVEMDFEAFF. The CDR3 DNA sequence: TGTGCCAGCAGCGTAGAAATGGATTTTGAAGCTTTCTTT. The variable domain in full, completed from reference TRBV9 and TRBJ1-1, reads DSGVTQTPKHLITATGQRVTLRCSPRSGDLSVYWYQQSLDQGLQFLIQYYNGEERAKGNILERFSAQQFPDLHSELNLSSLELGDSALYFCASSVEMDFEAFFGQGTRLTVV.

The CDR3 spells CASKGGVATNEKLFF. The CDR3, as DNA: TGTGCCTCGAAGGGAGGGGTTGCAACTAATGAAAAACTGTTTTTT. V is TRBV19 and J is TRBJ1-4, with D maybe TRBD1 (5 bases). V was pared by 11 bases and J by 0 bases, with 16 bases between. Germline loops: CDR1 LNHDA, CDR2 SQIVND (reference sequence). The length of the CDR3 is 15 residues.

CDR3 DNA sequence: TGTGCCAGTAGTATCTCGCGGAGGGCAGGGGAGTTGTATGGAGAGACCCAGTACTTC. Translated: CASSISRRAGELYGETQYF. J is TRBJ2-5 and V is TRBV19, with D possibly being TRBD1 or TRBD2 (6 bases each). The V and J ends lost 3 bases and 4 bases respectively, with 27 bases between them. Germline CDR1 LNHDA, CDR2 SQIVND (reference sequence). The CDR3 sequence is 19 residues long.

The rearrangement links TRBV6-6 to TRBJ1-2; TRBD1 aligns across 7 bases. The germline V gene encodes CDR1 MNHNY and CDR2 SVGAGI (reference sequence). The length of the CDR3 is 14 residues. Unmatched junction bases numbered 5, after V lost 4 bases and J lost 3 bases. DNA for the CDR3: TGTGCCAGCAGTTCAAGACAGGGCGACTATGGCTACACCTTC. This sequence encodes CASSSRQGDYGYTF.

V is TRBV28 and J is TRBJ2-3, with TRBD2 matching over 16 bases. V gave up 4 bases and J gave up 7 bases; unmatched junction bases: 11. CDR1 and CDR2 (germline): MDHEN, SYDVKM. The CDR3 covers 18 residues. The CDR3 sequence: CASSSGEGTSGRAYTQYF. For the CDR3, the DNA is TGTGCCAGCAGTTCAGGGGAGGGGACTAGCGGGAGGGCCTATACGCAGTATTTT.

This rearrangement joins TRBV5-6 to TRBJ1-1; perhaps TRBD1 as D (5 bases). The CDR3 sequence is 14 residues long. V was clipped by 3 bases and J by 0 bases, with 9 bases between them. CDR1 and CDR2 (germline): SGHDT, YYEEEE. The CDR3 spells CASSWGRVNTEAFF. The CDR3 nucleotides are TGTGCCAGCAGCTGGGGACGGGTGAACACTGAAGCTTTCTTT.

As concerns this clone: The junction differs from germline at one of its ends, possibly a read error. CDR3 protein: CASSDRGLDIYGDTF. CDR3 nucleotide sequence: TGTGCCAGCAGCGACCGGGGCCTAGATATCTATGGCGACACCTTC. J is TRBJ1-2 and V is TRBV4-2; TRBD1 might be the D (5 bases). This CDR3 is built from 15 residues. Germline V lookup: CDR1 LGHNA, CDR2 YNFKEQ.

V and J are TRBV6-6 and TRBJ1-5; D is ambiguous. V lost 5 bases, J lost 9 bases, and 17 bases lay in between. The CDR3 runs to 14 residues. The germline V gene has CDR1 MNHNY and CDR2 SVGAGI (reference sequence). The CDR3 sequence is CASSLDLRMGPQHF. Written as DNA, the CDR3 is TGTGCCAGCAGTCTGGACCTTCGAATGGGGCCCCAGCATTTT.

The rearrangement uses TRBV15 and TRBJ2-1; 9 bases map to TRBD1. The CDR3 has 16 residues. The germline gives CDR1 LNHNV, CDR2 YYDKDF (reference sequence). V was pared by 5 bases and J by 5 bases, with 10 bases of the junction left unmatched. DNA of the CDR3: TGTGCCACCAGCGACGGGACAGGGAGGAGGCACAATGAGCAGTTCTTC. It yields the protein CATSDGTGRRHNEQFF.

The rearrangement uses TRBV9 and TRBJ1-4; no reliable D call. The CDR3 is 15 residues long. Germline V lookup: CDR1 SGDLS, CDR2 YYNGEE. V lost 0 bases and J lost 3, with 9 bases in between. The CDR3: CASSVDRGPNEKLFF. Here the CDR3 DNA reads TGTGCCAGCAGCGTAGATCGGGGTCCTAATGAAAAACTGTTTTTT.

Written as DNA, the CDR3 is TGTGCCAGCAGTCGGGACGGAAGCTACGAGCAGTACTTC. Protein: CASSRDGSYEQYF. This chain joins TRBV6-5 and TRBJ2-7; D could derive from TRBD1 or TRBD2 (5 bases each). The length of the CDR3 is 13 residues. Germline loops: CDR1 MNHEY, CDR2 SVGAGI. V lost 5 bases and J 3 bases, leaving 11 bases between the germline ends.

The chain is built from TRBV28 and TRBJ2-3; TRBD1 agrees at 7 bases. V lost 3 bases and J lost 0; bases outside the gene matches: 12. Looked up from germline, CDR1 is MDHEN and CDR2 is SYDVKM. The length of the CDR3 is 18 residues. Here the CDR3 reads CASSFIRGLRSSTDTQYF. The CDR3 DNA sequence: TGTGCCAGCAGTTTCATAAGGGGGCTCCGATCTAGCACAGATACGCAGTATTTT.

This chain uses TRBV19 with TRBJ1-5; D might be TRBD1 (5 bases). Germline values: CDR1 LNHDA, CDR2 SQIVND (reference sequence). The CDR3 is 17 residues long. V was shortened by 6 bases and J by 0 bases, with 18 bases between the two germline ends. Here the CDR3 reads CASRGVRRRGSNQPQHF. CDR3 DNA: TGTGCCAGTAGGGGGGTGAGACGGAGGGGTAGCAATCAGCCCCAGCATTTT.

The chain has TRBV19 and TRBJ2-2, with 9 bases identical to TRBD2. V was clipped by 9 bases and J by 3 bases; unmatched bases: 5. Germline V gives CDR1 LNHDA, CDR2 SQIVND (reference sequence). The CDR3 loop spans 14 amino acids. This CDR3 is CASRLAGDTGELFF. CDR3 nucleotide sequence: TGTGCCAGCAGATTAGCGGGAGACACCGGGGAGCTGTTTTTT.

This sequence joins TRBV7-6 and TRBJ2-7, with 11 bases identical to TRBD2. This CDR3 is 15 amino acids long. J gave up 10 bases and V 4 bases, and 12 bases lay outside the gene matches. The germline gives CDR1 SGHVS, CDR2 FNYEAQ. The CDR3 spells CASSSIAGGLREQYF. The CDR3 nucleotides are TGTGCCAGCAGCTCCATAGCGGGAGGGCTAAGGGAACAGTACTTC.

The genes are TRBV19 and TRBJ1-1; 7 positions match TRBD1. V shed 6 bases, J shed 1 base, and the junction held 2 bases outside the gene matches. This CDR3 comprises 13 residues. Germline V CDR1 and CDR2: LNHDA, SQIVND (reference sequence). The CDR3 here is CASRQGRNTEAFF. The CDR3 coding sequence is TGTGCCAGTAGACAGGGGAGGAACACTGAAGCTTTCTTT.

This rearrangement joins TRBV6-6 to TRBJ1-1; D might be TRBD1 (6 bases). CDR1 MNHNY and CDR2 SVGAGI come from the germline V gene (reference sequence). The CDR3 spans 15 residues. Trimming took 3 bases from V and 5 from J, leaving 16 bases between them. The chain's CDR3 is CASSYTQGGGTEAFF. The CDR3 bases are TGTGCCAGCAGTTATACCCAAGGGGGTGGGACTGAAGCTTTCTTT.

The chain recombines TRBV11-2 with TRBJ2-7, with TRBD1 matching 9 bases. V dropped 0 bases and J dropped 2; count of bases not matched to a gene: 5. This CDR3 spans 16 amino acids. Germline V CDR1 and CDR2: SGHAT, FQNNGV. This chain's CDR3 is CASSLDTGGSPYEQYF. The DNA for the CDR3 is TGTGCCAGCAGCTTAGACACAGGGGGCAGCCCCTACGAGCAGTACTTC.

In nucleotides, the CDR3 is TGTGCCAGCAGTCTGACAGGGGGCGGGGATCAGCCCCAGCATTTT. Its protein product is CASSLTGGGDQPQHF. The chain uses TRBV4-2 and TRBJ1-5, with 10 bases identical to TRBD1. The CDR3 loop spans 15 amino acids. The J segment lost 5 bases and the V segment lost 6 bases, leaving 7 bases of the junction unmatched. Germline CDR1 LGHNA, CDR2 YNFKEQ.

The V and J genes are TRBV6-4 and TRBJ2-1; either TRBD1 or TRBD2 may fit D (5 bases each). The CDR3 has 13 amino acids. The germline V and J ends were trimmed by 6 bases and 5 bases, with 11 bases remaining between them. Per germline, CDR1 MRHNA and CDR2 SNTAGT. The CDR3 is CASRGRENNEQFF. The CDR3 nucleotides are TGTGCCAGCAGAGGCAGGGAGAACAATGAGCAGTTCTTC.

This sequence joins TRBV19 and TRBJ2-7, with no clear D. Germline V gene data show CDR1 as LNHDA and CDR2 as SQIVND (reference sequence). This CDR3 has 14 amino acids. Deletions cut 4 bases from V and 3 bases from J, with 13 bases between. DNA for the CDR3: TGTGCCAGTAGTAGTAGGGTCACATTCTACGAGCAGTACTTC. Amino acids: CASSSRVTFYEQYF.